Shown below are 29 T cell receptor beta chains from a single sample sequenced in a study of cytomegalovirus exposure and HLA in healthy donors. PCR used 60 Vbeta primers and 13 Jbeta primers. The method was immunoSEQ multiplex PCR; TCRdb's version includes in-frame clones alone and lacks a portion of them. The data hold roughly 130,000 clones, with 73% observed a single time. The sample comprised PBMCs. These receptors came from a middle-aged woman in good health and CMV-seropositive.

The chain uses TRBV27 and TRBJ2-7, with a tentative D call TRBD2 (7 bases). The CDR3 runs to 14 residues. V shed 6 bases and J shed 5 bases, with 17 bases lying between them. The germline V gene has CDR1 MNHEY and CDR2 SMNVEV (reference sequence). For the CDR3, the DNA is TGTGCCAGCAGAGGGGGAGGGTTTACCCACGAGCAGTACTTC. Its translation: CASRGGGFTHEQYF.

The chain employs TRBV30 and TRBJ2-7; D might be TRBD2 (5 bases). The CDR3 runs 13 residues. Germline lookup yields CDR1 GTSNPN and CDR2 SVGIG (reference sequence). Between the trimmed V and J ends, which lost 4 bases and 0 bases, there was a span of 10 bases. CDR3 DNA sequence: TGTGCCTGGACGCGGGCTCCCTCCTACGAGCAGTACTTC. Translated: CAWTRAPSYEQYF.

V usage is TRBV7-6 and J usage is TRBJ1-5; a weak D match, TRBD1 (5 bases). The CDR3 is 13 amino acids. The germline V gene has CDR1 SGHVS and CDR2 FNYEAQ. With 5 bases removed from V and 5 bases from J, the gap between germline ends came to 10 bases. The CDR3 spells CASSTGGDQPQHF. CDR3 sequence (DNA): TGTGCCAGCAGCACGGGGGGGGATCAGCCCCAGCATTTT. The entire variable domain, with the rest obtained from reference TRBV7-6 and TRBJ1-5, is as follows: GAGVSQSPRYKVTKRGQDVALRCDPISGHVSLYWYRQALGQGPEFLTYFNYEAQQDKSGLPNDRFSAERPEGSISTLTIQRTEQRDSAMYRCASSTGGDQPQHFGDGTRLSIL.

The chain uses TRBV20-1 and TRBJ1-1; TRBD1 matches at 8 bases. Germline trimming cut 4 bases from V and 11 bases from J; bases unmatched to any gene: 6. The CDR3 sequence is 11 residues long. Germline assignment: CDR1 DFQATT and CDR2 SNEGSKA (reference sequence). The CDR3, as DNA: TGCAGTGCTACGGGACAGGCCCCTGCTTTCTTT. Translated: CSATGQAPAFF.

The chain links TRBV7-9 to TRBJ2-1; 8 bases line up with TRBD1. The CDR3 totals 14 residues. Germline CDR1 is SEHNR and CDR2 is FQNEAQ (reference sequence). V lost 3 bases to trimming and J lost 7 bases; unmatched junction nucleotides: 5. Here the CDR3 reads CASSLGQGANEQFF. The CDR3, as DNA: TGTGCCAGCAGCTTGGGGCAGGGGGCGAATGAGCAGTTCTTC.

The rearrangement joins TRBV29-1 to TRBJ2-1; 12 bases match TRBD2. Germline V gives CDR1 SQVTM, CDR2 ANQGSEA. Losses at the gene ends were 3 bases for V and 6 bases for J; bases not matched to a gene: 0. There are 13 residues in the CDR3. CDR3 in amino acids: CSVETSGSNEQFF. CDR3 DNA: TGCAGCGTTGAGACTAGCGGGAGCAATGAGCAGTTCTTC.

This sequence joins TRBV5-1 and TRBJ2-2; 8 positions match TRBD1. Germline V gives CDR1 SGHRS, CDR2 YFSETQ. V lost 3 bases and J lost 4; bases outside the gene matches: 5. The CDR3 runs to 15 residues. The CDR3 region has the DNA TGCGCCAGCAGCTCGGGACAGGCCACCACCGGGGAGCTGTTTTTT. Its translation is CASSSGQATTGELFF.

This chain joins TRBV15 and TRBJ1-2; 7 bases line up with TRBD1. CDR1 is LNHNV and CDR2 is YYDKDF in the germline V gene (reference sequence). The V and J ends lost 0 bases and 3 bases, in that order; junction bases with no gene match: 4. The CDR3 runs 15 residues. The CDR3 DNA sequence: TGTGCCACCAGCAGAGATCGAGGGGGCTACTATGGCTACACCTTC. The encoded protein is CATSRDRGGYYGYTF.

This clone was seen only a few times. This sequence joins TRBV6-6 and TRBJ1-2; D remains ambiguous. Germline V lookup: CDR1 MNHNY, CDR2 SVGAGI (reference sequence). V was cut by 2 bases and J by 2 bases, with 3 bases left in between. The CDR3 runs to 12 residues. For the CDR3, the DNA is TGTGCCAGCAGTTACACAAACTATGGCTACACCTTC. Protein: CASSYTNYGYTF.

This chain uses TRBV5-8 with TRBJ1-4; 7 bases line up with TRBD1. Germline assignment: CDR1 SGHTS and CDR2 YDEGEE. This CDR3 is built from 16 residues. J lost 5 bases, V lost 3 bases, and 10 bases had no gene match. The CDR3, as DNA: TGTGCCAGCAGCTGGGGACAGAGGAGTGGGAATGAAAAACTGTTTTTT. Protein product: CASSWGQRSGNEKLFF.

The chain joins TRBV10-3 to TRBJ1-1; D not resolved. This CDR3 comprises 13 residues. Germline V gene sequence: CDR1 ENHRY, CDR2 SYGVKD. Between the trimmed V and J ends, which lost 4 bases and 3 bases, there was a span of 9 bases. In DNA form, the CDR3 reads TGTGCCATCAGTGTGGGCGGGGACACTGAAGCTTTCTTT. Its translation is CAISVGGDTEAFF.

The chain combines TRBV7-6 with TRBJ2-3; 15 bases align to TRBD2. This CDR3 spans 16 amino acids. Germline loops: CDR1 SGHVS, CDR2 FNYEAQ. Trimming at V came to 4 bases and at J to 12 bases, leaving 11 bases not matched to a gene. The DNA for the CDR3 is TGTGCCAGCAGCTACATGGGACTAGCGGGGGGCACCGACCAGTATTTT. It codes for CASSYMGLAGGTDQYF.

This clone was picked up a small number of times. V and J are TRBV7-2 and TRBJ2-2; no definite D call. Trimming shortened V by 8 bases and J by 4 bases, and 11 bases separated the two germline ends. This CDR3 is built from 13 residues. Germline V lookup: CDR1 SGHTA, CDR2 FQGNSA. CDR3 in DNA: TGTGCCAGCGGATTGCAGGCCACCGGGGAGCTGTTTTTT. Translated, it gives CASGLQATGELFF.

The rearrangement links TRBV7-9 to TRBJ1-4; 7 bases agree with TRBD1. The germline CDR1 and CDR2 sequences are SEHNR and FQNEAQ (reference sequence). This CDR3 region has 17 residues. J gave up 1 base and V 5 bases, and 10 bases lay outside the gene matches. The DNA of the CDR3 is TGTGCCAGCAGCGAGACAGGGTACGGAGTAACTAATGAAAAACTGTTTTTT. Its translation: CASSETGYGVTNEKLFF.

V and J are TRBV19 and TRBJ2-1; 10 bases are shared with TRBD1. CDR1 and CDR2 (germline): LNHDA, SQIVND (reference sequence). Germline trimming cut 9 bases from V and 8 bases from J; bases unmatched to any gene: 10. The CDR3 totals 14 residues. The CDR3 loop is CARGTGEGSDEQFF. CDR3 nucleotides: TGTGCCAGGGGGACAGGGGAGGGATCAGATGAGCAGTTCTTC.

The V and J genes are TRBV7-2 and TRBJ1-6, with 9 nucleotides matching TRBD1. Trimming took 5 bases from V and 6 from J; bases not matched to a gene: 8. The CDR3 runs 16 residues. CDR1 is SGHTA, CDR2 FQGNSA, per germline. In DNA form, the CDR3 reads TGTGCCAGCAGCCTAGAGGGGACAGGGATTAATTCACCCCTCCACTTT. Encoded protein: CASSLEGTGINSPLHF.

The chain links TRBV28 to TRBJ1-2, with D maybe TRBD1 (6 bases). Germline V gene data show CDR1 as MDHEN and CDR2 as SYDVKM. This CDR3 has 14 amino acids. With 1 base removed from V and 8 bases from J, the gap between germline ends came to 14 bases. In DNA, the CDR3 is TGTGCCAGCAGTTTATCCCCAGGGGCGGAAGGCTACACCTTC. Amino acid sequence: CASSLSPGAEGYTF.

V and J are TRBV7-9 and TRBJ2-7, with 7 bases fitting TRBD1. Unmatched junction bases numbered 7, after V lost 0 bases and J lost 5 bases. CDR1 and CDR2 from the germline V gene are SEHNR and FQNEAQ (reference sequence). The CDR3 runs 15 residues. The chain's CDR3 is CASSLAPAGGDEQYF. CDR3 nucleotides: TGTGCCAGCAGCTTAGCACCAGCAGGGGGTGACGAGCAGTACTTC.

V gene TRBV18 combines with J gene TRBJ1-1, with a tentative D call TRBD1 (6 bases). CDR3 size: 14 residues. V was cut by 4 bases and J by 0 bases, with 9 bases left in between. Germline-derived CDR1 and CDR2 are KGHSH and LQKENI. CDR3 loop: CASSLGQLNTEAFF. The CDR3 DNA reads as TGTGCCAGCTCACTAGGACAGCTGAACACTGAAGCTTTCTTT.

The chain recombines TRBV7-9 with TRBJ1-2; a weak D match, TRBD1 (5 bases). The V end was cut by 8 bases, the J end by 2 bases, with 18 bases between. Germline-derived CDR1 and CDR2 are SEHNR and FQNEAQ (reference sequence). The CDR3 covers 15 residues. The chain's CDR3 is CASEPRRGINYGYTF. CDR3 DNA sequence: TGTGCCAGCGAACCTCGTCGGGGGATCAACTATGGCTACACCTTC.

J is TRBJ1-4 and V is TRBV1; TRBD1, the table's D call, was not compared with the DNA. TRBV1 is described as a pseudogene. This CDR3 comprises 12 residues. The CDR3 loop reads CTSPDEGAKPVF. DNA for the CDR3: TGCACCAGCCCCGACGAGGGGGCGAAACCAGTTTTT.

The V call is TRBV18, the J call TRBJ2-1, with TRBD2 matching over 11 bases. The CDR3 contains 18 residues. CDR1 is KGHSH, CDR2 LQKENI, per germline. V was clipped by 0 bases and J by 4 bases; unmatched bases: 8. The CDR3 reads CASSPPSIAGGKYNEQFF. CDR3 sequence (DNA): TGTGCCAGCTCACCACCGTCAATAGCGGGGGGGAAATACAATGAGCAGTTCTTC.

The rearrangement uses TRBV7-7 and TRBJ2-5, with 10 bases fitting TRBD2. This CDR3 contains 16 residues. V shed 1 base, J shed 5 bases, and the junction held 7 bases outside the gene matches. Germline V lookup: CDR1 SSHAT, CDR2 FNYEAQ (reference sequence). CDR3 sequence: CASSLGSSGGWETQYF. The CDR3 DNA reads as TGTGCCAGCAGCTTAGGGTCTAGCGGGGGTTGGGAGACCCAGTACTTC.

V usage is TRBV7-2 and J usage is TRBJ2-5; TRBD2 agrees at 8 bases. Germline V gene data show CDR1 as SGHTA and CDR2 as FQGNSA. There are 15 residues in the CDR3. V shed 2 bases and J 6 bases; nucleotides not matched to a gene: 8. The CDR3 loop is CASSLSGGATKTQYF. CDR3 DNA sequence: TGTGCCAGCAGCTTATCGGGGGGGGCGACAAAGACCCAGTACTTC.

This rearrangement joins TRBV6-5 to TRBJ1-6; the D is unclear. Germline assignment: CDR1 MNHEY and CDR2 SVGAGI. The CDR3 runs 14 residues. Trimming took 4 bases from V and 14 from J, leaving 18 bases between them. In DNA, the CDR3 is TGTGCCAGCAGTTCTTCCGGGGAAACCGGGGCCCTCCACTTT. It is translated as CASSSSGETGALHF.

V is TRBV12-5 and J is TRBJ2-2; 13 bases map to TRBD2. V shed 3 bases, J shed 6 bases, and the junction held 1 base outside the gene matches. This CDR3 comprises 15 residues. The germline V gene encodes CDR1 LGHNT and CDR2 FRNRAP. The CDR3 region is CASGFGLAGAGELFF. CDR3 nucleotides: TGTGCTAGTGGTTTCGGACTAGCGGGGGCCGGGGAGCTGTTTTTT.

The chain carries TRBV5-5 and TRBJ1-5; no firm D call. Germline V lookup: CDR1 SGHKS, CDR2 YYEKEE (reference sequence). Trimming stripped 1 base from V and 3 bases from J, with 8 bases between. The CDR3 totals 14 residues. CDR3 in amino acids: CASSLTGNNQPQHF. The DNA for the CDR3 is TGTGCCAGCAGCTTGACCGGGAACAATCAGCCCCAGCATTTT.

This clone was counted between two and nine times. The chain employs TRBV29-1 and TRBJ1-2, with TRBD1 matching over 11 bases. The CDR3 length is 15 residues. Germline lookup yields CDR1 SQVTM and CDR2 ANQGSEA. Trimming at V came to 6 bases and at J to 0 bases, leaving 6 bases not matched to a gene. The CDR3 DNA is TGCAGCGTAACCGGGACAGGGGGAGCTAACTATGGCTACACCTTC. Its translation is CSVTGTGGANYGYTF.

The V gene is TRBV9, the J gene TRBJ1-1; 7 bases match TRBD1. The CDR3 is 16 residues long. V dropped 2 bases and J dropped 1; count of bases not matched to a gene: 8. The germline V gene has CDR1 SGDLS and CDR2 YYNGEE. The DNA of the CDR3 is TGTGCCAGCAGCGTCGGACAGGAGATAAAGAACACTGAAGCTTTCTTT. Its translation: CASSVGQEIKNTEAFF.